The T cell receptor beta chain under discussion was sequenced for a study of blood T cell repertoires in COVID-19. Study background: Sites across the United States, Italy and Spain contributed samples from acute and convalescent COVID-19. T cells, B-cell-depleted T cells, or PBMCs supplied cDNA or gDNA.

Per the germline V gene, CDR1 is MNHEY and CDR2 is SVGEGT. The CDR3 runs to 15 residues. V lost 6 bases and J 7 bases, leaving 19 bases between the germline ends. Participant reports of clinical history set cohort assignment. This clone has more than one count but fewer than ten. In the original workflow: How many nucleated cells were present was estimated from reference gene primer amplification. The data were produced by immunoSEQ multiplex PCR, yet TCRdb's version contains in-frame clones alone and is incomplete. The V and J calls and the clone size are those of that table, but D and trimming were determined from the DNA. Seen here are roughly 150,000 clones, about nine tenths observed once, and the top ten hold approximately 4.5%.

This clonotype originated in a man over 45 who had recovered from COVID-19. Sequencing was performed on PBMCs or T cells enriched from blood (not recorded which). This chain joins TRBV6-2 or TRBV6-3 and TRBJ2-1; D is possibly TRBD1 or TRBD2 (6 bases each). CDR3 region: CASRYREEYENEQFF. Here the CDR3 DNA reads TGTGCCAGCAGATACAGGGAGGAATATGAGAATGAGCAGTTCTTC.